These 16 T cell receptor beta chains were all obtained from the same sample, sequenced in a study of blood T cells in healthy people across ages. PCR was performed a second time for about 7 to 12 cycles using a sample-barcoded 5' primer and a J-beta primer mix. TCRdb redid the calling of the 5' RACE reads with MiXCR, one entry per CDR3 protein. In the table there are some 1 million distinct CDR3 sequences, 35% to 55% of which are singletons. Sequencing used blood. These receptors came from a woman aged 55-75 years in good health.

The V call is TRBV6-1, the J call TRBJ1-6, with D maybe TRBD1 (5 bases). Germline V lookup: CDR1 MNHNS, CDR2 SASEGT. Trimming took off 2 bases at V and 5 bases at J, with 10 bases between the two ends. CDR3 length equals 15 residues. The CDR3 coding sequence is TGTGCCAGCAGTGAATCGGGGCAGCATAATTCACCCCTCCACTTT. The encoded protein is CASSESGQHNSPLHF.

The chain carries TRBV2 and TRBJ2-1, with 12 bases matching TRBD2. Trimming removed 2 bases from V and 5 bases from J; junction bases left unmatched: 4. In germline, CDR1 is SNHLY, CDR2 FYNNEI. There are 16 residues in the CDR3. The CDR3 nucleotides read TGTGCCAGCAGTGAACGGGGACTAGCGGGTCACAATGAGCAGTTCTTC. This translates into CASSERGLAGHNEQFF.

V is TRBV20-1 and J is TRBJ1-2; 7 bases align to TRBD1. J gave up 2 bases and V 3 bases, and 12 bases lay outside the gene matches. The CDR3 is 16 amino acids. Germline V gene data show CDR1 as DFQATT and CDR2 as SNEGSKA (reference sequence). The CDR3: CSASGVEGQKNYGYTF. For the CDR3, the DNA is TGCAGTGCTAGTGGGGTGGAGGGACAGAAGAACTATGGCTACACCTTC.

V and J are TRBV5-1 and TRBJ2-1, with 9 bases identical to TRBD1. The V and J ends lost 4 bases and 10 bases, in that order; junction bases with no gene match: 6. Germline V lookup: CDR1 SGHRS, CDR2 YFSETQ. The CDR3 loop spans 13 amino acids. This CDR3 reads CASSRDRAGEQFF. CDR3 nucleotides: TGCGCCAGCAGCAGGGACAGGGCGGGAGAGCAGTTCTTC.

The V gene is TRBV7-9, the J gene TRBJ2-3; 12 bases align to TRBD2. V shed 7 bases and J 7 bases; nucleotides not matched to a gene: 12. Germline V gives CDR1 SEHNR, CDR2 FQNEAQ (reference sequence). This CDR3 is built from 16 residues. Here the CDR3 DNA reads TGTGCCAGCACGCCACGAGCGACTAGCGGGGGCCATACGCAGTATTTT. Translation gives CASTPRATSGGHTQYF.

This chain links TRBV6-6 with TRBJ1-2; maybe TRBD1 (6 bases). In germline, CDR1 is MNHNY, CDR2 SVGAGI (reference sequence). This CDR3 is 11 amino acids long. V was clipped by 10 bases and J by 3 bases, with 9 bases between them. DNA of the CDR3: TGTGCCACTCGACAGGACTATGGCTACACCTTC. Translated, it gives CATRQDYGYTF.

CDR3 residues: CSVGVDTSTDTQYF. The DNA for the CDR3 is TGCAGCGTTGGGGTAGACACTAGCACAGATACGCAGTATTTT. The chain combines TRBV29-1 with TRBJ2-3; D call uncertain. V was trimmed by 4 bases and J by 0 bases, leaving 11 bases between them. CDR1 is SQVTM, CDR2 ANQGSEA, per germline. CDR3 length: 14 residues.

The gene calls are TRBV10-2 and TRBJ2-5, with TRBD1 matching 8 bases. Looked up from germline, CDR1 is WSHSY and CDR2 is SAAADI. This CDR3 spans 15 amino acids. V lost 5 bases, J lost 4 bases, and 9 bases stayed unmatched. CDR3 in amino acids: CASSKQGQGGETQYF. CDR3 nucleotide sequence: TGCGCCAGCAGTAAGCAAGGACAGGGTGGAGAGACCCAGTACTTC.

CDR3 DNA sequence: TGTGCCAGCTCACCACCGCAGGGACGGGCTTTCTTT. Amino acid sequence: CASSPPQGRAFF. This rearrangement joins TRBV18 to TRBJ1-1; D may be TRBD1 (5 bases). Trimming shortened V by 0 bases and J by 11 bases, and 10 bases separated the two germline ends. The germline V gene encodes CDR1 KGHSH and CDR2 LQKENI. The CDR3 covers 12 residues.

V gene TRBV6-5 combines with J gene TRBJ2-7; tentatively, D is TRBD1 or TRBD2 (5 bases each). CDR1 MNHEY and CDR2 SVGAGI come from the germline V gene. The length of the CDR3 is 14 residues. V shed 6 bases and J shed 2 bases, with 14 bases lying between them. This chain's CDR3 is CASRYSLGPYEQYF. CDR3 sequence (DNA): TGTGCCAGCAGGTATAGTCTGGGACCCTACGAGCAGTACTTC.

The V gene is TRBV30, the J gene TRBJ2-5; perhaps TRBD2 as D (5 bases). The length of the CDR3 is 11 residues. CDR1 and CDR2 from the germline V gene are GTSNPN and SVGIG (reference sequence). Trimming removed 3 bases at V and 7 bases at J, with 9 bases between. The DNA of the CDR3 is TGTGCCTGGAGGAGAGGAGGGACCCAGTACTTC. It specifies CAWRRGGTQYF. Full variable domain (remainder filled in from reference TRBV30 and TRBJ2-5): SQTIHQWPATLVQPVGSPLSLECTVEGTSNPNLYWYRQAAGRGLQLLFYSVGIGQISSEVPQNLSASRPQDRQFILSSKKLLLSDSGFYLCAWRRGGTQYFGPGTRLLVL.

The chain links TRBV7-2 to TRBJ2-3; D is possibly TRBD2 (5 bases). V was pared by 1 base and J by 6 bases, with 11 bases between. CDR1 and CDR2 (germline): SGHTA, FQGNSA. There are 14 residues in the CDR3. The CDR3 bases are TGTGCCAGCAGCTTAGGAGGCGACTATGATACGCAGTATTTT. Its protein product is CASSLGGDYDTQYF.

In its sample, this clonotype was seen once. V is TRBV3-1 and J is TRBJ2-7, with D unresolved. The CDR3 runs to 16 residues. Trimming cost V 1 base and J 7 bases, with 20 bases left between them. Germline V gives CDR1 LGHDT, CDR2 YNNKEL (reference sequence). DNA of the CDR3: TGTGCCAGCAGCCAAGTTCCTGGGTCTGCTGGTGATGAGCAGTACTTC. It is translated as CASSQVPGSAGDEQYF.

The V gene is TRBV3-1, the J gene TRBJ2-1, with a tentative D call TRBD2 (6 bases). The germline gives CDR1 LGHDT, CDR2 YNNKEL (reference sequence). This CDR3 is 18 amino acids long. Trimming removed 1 base at V and 7 bases at J, with 23 bases between. The CDR3 region has the DNA TGTGCCAGCAGCCAAGTATTTGAGGTAACGGGAGTCTATAATGAGCAGTTCTTC. Amino acids: CASSQVFEVTGVYNEQFF.

This clonotype was detected only a few times. CDR3 DNA: TGTGCTAGTGGGGACGGAACCTACGAGCAGTACTTC. Its protein is CASGDGTYEQYF. This chain connects TRBV12-5 to TRBJ2-7; D is ambiguous. The CDR3 sequence is 12 residues long. V lost 6 bases to trimming and J lost 2 bases, with 8 bases between them. The germline V gene encodes CDR1 LGHNT and CDR2 FRNRAP.

V and J are TRBV9 and TRBJ2-2; perhaps TRBD2 as D (6 bases). CDR3 length: 15 amino acids. In germline, CDR1 is SGDLS, CDR2 YYNGEE. Deletions cut 1 base from V and 5 bases from J, with 12 bases between. The CDR3 here is CASSVPGEVTGELFF. In DNA, the CDR3 is TGTGCCAGCAGCGTACCGGGGGAAGTTACCGGGGAGCTGTTTTTT.